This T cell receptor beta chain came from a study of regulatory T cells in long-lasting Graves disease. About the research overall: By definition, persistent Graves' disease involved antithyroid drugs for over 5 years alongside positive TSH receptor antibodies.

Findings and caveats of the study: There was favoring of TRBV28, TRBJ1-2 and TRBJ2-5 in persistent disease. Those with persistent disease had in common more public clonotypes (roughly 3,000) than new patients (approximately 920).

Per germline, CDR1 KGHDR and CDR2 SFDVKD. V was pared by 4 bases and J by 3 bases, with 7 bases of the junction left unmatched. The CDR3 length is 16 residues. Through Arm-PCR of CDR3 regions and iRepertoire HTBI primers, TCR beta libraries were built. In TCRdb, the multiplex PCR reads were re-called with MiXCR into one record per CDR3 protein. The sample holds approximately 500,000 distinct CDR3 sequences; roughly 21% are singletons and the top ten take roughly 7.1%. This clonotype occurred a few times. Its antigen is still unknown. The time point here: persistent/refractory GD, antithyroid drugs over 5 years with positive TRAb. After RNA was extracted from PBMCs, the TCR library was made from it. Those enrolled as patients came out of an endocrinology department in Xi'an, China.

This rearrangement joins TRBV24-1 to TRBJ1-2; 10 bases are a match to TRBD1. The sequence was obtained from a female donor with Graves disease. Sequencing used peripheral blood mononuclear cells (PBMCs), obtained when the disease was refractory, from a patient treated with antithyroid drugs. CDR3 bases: TGTGCCACCAGTGAAGGGACAGGGGCCCCCGACTATGGCTACACCTTC. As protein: CATSEGTGAPDYGYTF.